This TCR beta chain originates from a study of blood T cell repertoires in COVID-19. Study overall: PBMCs, B-cell-depleted T cells, or T cells were the source of the cDNA or gDNA that made up the material.

Germline loops: CDR1 KGHDR, CDR2 SFDVKD. CDR3 length: 15 amino acids. J lost 4 bases, V lost 4 bases, and 6 bases had no gene match. This clone was found once. In the study's own analysis: The authors estimated nucleated cell counts from reference gene primer amplification. The table came from immunoSEQ multiplex PCR; TCRdb's copy has only in-frame clones and leaves some out. V, J and clone size are taken as reported in that table, and D and trimming were inferred from the DNA itself. The sample consists of around 80,000 clones, under 85% of them appearing once. This chain links TRBV24-1 with TRBJ2-5; 9 bases line up with TRBD2. The clonotype comes from a woman aged 80 or older with acute or convalescent COVID-19. Material for sequencing was peripheral blood. The CDR3 DNA is TGTGCCACCAGTGAGACTAGCGGCGCAGGAGAGACCCAGTACTTC. Amino acid sequence: CATSETSGAGETQYF.